This T cell receptor beta chain was recovered during a study of technical replicates of blood from several donors. Sequencing was performed with immunoSEQ multiplex PCR; in TCRdb, only in-frame clones are kept and a portion is missing. The sample has 70,000 to 95,000 clones, about nine tenths seen once; the top ten hold 0.3% to 0.45%. CDR1 is LGHNA and CDR2 is YNFKEQ in the germline V gene. Deletions cut 4 bases from V and 7 bases from J, with 13 bases between. The CDR3 runs 14 residues. Sequenced sample: T cells isolated from PBMCs. The rearrangement links TRBV4-2 to TRBJ1-4; D is ambiguous. The sequence was obtained from a human donor in good health. Some clones in this sample may be carry-over from other donors' samples. The CDR3 DNA is TGTGCCAGCAGCCCCGAGGGAGGGCTTGAAAAACTGTTTTTT. Amino acid sequence: CASSPEGGLEKLFF.